This section outlines one T cell receptor beta chain sequence together with its context. This clonotype was seen only a few times. Its binding antigen is unknown. Nothing much larger sits one base from this clone, and base qualities are not available. The data belong to a study of blood T cells in healthy people across ages (dated by TCRdb to between 2014 and 2017). For the study in its entirety: Template switching captured roughly one uniquely barcoded TCR beta cDNA molecule per two T cells in model experiments. Using deep sequencing normalized with unique cDNA molecular identifiers, the study measured how TCR beta repertoire diversity changes with age. Donors were grouped into four age groups: young (average approximately 15 years), middle-aged (roughly 40), aged (roughly 67) and long-lived (less than 85). For two donors (one aged 18 to 29 and one aged 80 or older), the study analyzed two additional independent replicas of 1 million unique cDNA reads from the same blood draw. General findings and caveats noted by the study authors: The percentage of naive T cells measured by flow cytometry correlated strongly with observed TCR beta diversity. Compared with the aged group, the long-lived group had more naive CD4+ T cells, fewer expanded clones and increased TCR diversity, suggesting age selection. Observed TCR beta diversity per million T cells fell roughly linearly with age, and a significant reduction was already apparent by age approximately 41. Total diversity estimates from one million sequenced T cells were considered lower bounds and underestimates. Bulk unsorted PBMC profiling prevented conclusive comparison of naive and antigen-experienced compartments. Because the CMV infection status of the donors was unknown, age-related changes in expanded clonotypes may potentially have been confounded.

V is trimmed back by 2 bases and J by 1 base, and the junction contains 4 bases that no gene match accounts for. The CDR3 spans 16 residues, from the cysteine through the phenylalanine. Only the CDR3 portion is preserved as DNA: 48 bases, with reading frame beginning at the first base. The donors were about 40 Caucasian individuals from Russia, aged roughly 6 to 90 years, who were systemically healthy. About 10 milliliters of peripheral blood were drawn from each donor into EDTA-treated Vacutainer tubes. Ficoll-Paque density-gradient centrifugation was used to isolate PBMCs, with at least 7 million per sample. Total RNA was extracted from PBMCs with Trizol reagent, with at least 5 micrograms obtained per sample. For every donor, an aliquot of PBMCs went through flow cytometry to measure the percentages of naive CD45RAhigh/CD27high T cells. The method was 5' RACE. The sequencing machine was an Illumina HiSeq 2500. The second PCR ran for roughly 6 to 11 cycles and used a J-beta primer mix along with a sample-barcoded 5' primer. A template-switch 5' adaptor carrying 12 random nucleotides introduced a unique molecular identifier onto each TCR beta cDNA molecule. Each sample yielded at least 2.5 million CDR3-containing paired-end reads. The Mint cDNA synthesis kit, primed by a TRBC-specific oligonucleotide, was used to synthesize first-strand cDNA from all RNA. Following uracil-DNA glycosylase treatment, a first 18-cycle PCR with universal primers M1SS and BC2_uni_R was performed on all cDNA. Per the source publication's procedure: Normalization of each sample was performed by random selection of 1 million high-quality reads, each carrying a distinct molecular identifier. Instead of being binned into consensus sequences, reads that shared molecular identifiers were thrown out. MiTCR, run with a Q25 quality threshold and the strictest error-elimination algorithm, handled CDR3 identification, clonotype clustering and error correction. A nonparametric unseen species model using Euler transformation provided a lower-bound estimate of total TCR beta diversity. TCRdb reran the public reads through fastp at Q25 and MiXCR, keeping productive beta chains. Each record represents a unique CDR3 protein, reported with the most common genes and DNA among its rows. Here the V and J calls rest on TCRdb's processing, not on the authors' analysis. This sample has hundreds of thousands of distinct CDR3 sequences in its table, and about 25% of those were observed once. The ten largest clonotypes hold more than 8.5% of the sample.

This sample also belongs to another study, concerning T cells of mothers and their children. As the second study states: Nine systemically healthy Caucasian individuals, comprising three mothers and their six children, were included as donors. cDNA synthesis consumed the entire amount of extracted RNA, loaded at about 1.5 ug RNA in each 15 ul reaction. In the second PCR, the M1S primer added sample barcodes and 2-4 random nucleotides. Each mother yielded over 8.5 million TCR beta CDR3 reads and each child 2.5 million to 3 million reads. Thymic selection shapes the output of TCR recombination in a similar way in related and unrelated pairs, and inherited differences have a minor effect. Normalized repertoire overlap in related mother-child pairs was always slightly higher than in unrelated mother-child pairs, but the difference was never significant. No persistent microchimeric T cell clones were found, with a detection sensitivity of 75 to 100 clones per million clonotypes. The study used deep NGS to compare TCR beta repertoires of mothers and children, seeking features distinguishing related mother-child pairs from unrelated individuals. The mean age was about 40 +/- 4 years for the mothers and approximately 11 +/- 4 years for the children. After adapter ligation was performed with NEBNext reagents, the libraries were sequenced on an Illumina HiSeq 2000 with 100+100 nt paired-end reads. To prevent cross-contamination, the mother and child libraries were prepared one month apart and sequenced in separate runs. For each donor, somewhere between roughly 450,000 and 2,100,000 distinct TCR beta clonotypes were identified. Naive TCR beta clonotypes were estimated from low-frequency clonotypes matched to each donor's FACS-determined naive share, without sorting.

Sequencing was done on a sample of blood. The V and J segments used are TRBV12-3 or TRBV12-4 and TRBJ2-5; 10 central nucleotides agree with TRBD2. This TCR came from a boy between 10 and 17 years old in good health. The sequenced DNA is TGTGCCAGCAGTTTAAAAGTAGCGGGAGGCCAAGAGACCCAGTACTTC. Its protein reads: CASSLKVAGGQETQYF.